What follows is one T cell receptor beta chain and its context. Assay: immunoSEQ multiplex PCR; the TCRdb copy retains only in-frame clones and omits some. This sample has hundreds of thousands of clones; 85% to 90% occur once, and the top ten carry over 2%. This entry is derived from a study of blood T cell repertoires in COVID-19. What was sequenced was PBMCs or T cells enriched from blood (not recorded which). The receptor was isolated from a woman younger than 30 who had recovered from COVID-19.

CDR3 region: CASSIDDSGGSRNYGYTF. The CDR3 bases are TGTGCCAGTAGTATAGATGACTCGGGGGGCTCACGGAACTATGGCTACACCTTC. V gene TRBV19 combines with J gene TRBJ1-2; weak D call: TRBD1 (6 bases). Looked up from germline, CDR1 is LNHDA and CDR2 is SQIVND (reference sequence). CDR3 length: 18 residues. V shed 0 bases and J shed 2 bases, with 19 bases lying between them.